This T cell receptor (beta chain) was recorded in a study of early stage breast cancer tumors (dated by TCRdb to between 2016 and 2019). Study-level background: Of the 15 to 20 invasive breast tumors, roughly eleven were found to be estrogen receptor-positive, progesterone receptor-positive and HER2-negative. About 65% of the 12 ER+/PR+/HER2- tumors were invasive ductal carcinomas, while the other four were invasive lobular carcinomas. On average, each sample got about 9-fold read coverage. Across all samples, more than 2.5 million templates representing 1,097,674 unique clonotypes were detected. Overall results and qualifications from the work: Repertoires from blood and normal breast were more alike than repertoires from blood and tumor, and in 14 of 16 patients, comparing each tissue with blood separated tumor from normal. Because the cohort was small, a breakdown by tumor subtype could not be done. Bulk genomic DNA sequencing of unsorted cells missed chain pairing and functional markers such as CD4, CD8 and FOXP3. Enriched TCRB sequences shared across patients were found to be mostly commonly generated sequences that were unlikely to play an important role in the tumor microenvironment. Compared with adjacent normal breast tissue, tumors had roughly 2.5-fold higher T cell density and higher clonality.

Every sample was amplified as two independent genomic DNA replicates, using roughly 0.45 ug for blood and roughly 1.6 ug for tumor or normal breast. Following the manufacturer's instructions, the ImmunoSeq Intro kit was used to carry out TCRB sequencing on genomic DNA. Multiplex PCR ran 30 to 40 cycles with proprietary primers and spike-in control sequences for absolute quantification. Single-end 150-bp reads were used to sequence an 87-bp fragment spanning the CDR3 plus the flanking V and J genes. Each lane of an Illumina MiSeq using version 3.0 chemistry carried seven multiplexed samples, with two replicates per sample. The published analysis was carried out like this. The vendor's proprietary pipeline processed the raw data and merged both replicates into a single result for each sample. Productive rearrangements sharing the V-gene family, CDR3 amino acid sequence and J-gene segment were defined as clonotypes. To compute clonality, the normalized Shannon entropy (Pielou evenness) of TCRB abundances was subtracted from 1. To estimate T cell density, the total number of templates was divided by the input cell count, which was inferred from how much DNA went in. Total repertoire diversity and clonality were estimated with Recon using default parameters. Clonotypes with over 0.1% abundance in tumor and at least 32-fold higher abundance in tumor than in normal breast were defined as tumor-enriched. The table was pulled from immuneACCESS by TCRdb, which kept in-frame rearrangements only. Such tables lose some clones; where checked, under half of the loss comes from unresolved V genes, and the rest has no known cause. V, J and clone size were drawn from that table, and D and trimming were deduced from the DNA. Present in this sample are about 70,000 clones, 65% to 85% of which were seen just once. 4.7% of the sample comes from the top ten.

Taken from cysteine to phenylalanine, the CDR3 has 15 residues. The retained sequence is limited to the CDR3, 45 bases, with the frame set at the first base. The V and J ends are trimmed by 1 base and 0 bases, leaving 10 bases between them. From the germline V gene, CDR1 is SGHTA and CDR2 is FQGTGA. With regard to this clone: The target of this receptor is not known. Base qualities are missing; no much larger clone stands one base away.

The study profiled bulk TCR beta-chain repertoires in matched peripheral blood, tumor and adjacent normal breast tissue taken from around 15 patients with early-stage breast cancer. Before surgery, about 5-11 mL of whole blood was collected into EDTA tubes and then processed within 2 hours. Ficoll-Paque centrifugation in SepMate-50 tubes was used to isolate peripheral blood mononuclear cells. PBMCs were cryopreserved in aliquots of roughly 1.8 to 4.5 million cells in approximately 90% FBS with about 10% DMSO and kept in liquid nitrogen. Genomic DNA was extracted with the Qiagen AllPrep DNA/RNA Mini kit.

The rearrangement combines TRBV7-3 with TRBJ2-7; the best D guess is TRBD2, with 5 bases matching. This sequence was found in a person in their forties with breast cancer. Specimen: blood. The DNA reads TGTGCCAGCAGCTTAAATAGCGCCGGCTCCTACGAGCAGTACTTC. Its translation reads: CASSLNSAGSYEQYF.